What follows are 2 T cell receptor beta chains derived from one specimen sequenced in a study of human thymus T cells. Sequenced by immunoSEQ multiplex PCR; TCRdb stores in-frame clones only, minus some. The table has fewer than 90,000 clones, approximately 96% seen once. From resections taken during corrective heart surgery, the thymus tissue was obtained. Input material: thymus tissue. The receptor set was obtained from a boy under two years old with a congenital heart defect but otherwise immunologically healthy.

This chain uses TRBV27 with TRBJ1-2; TRBD1 matches 7 bases. V shed 3 bases, J shed 8 bases, and the junction held 15 bases outside the gene matches. The CDR3 loop spans 16 amino acids. CDR1 MNHEY and CDR2 SMNVEV come from the germline V gene (reference sequence). CDR3 bases: TGTGCCAGCAGTTTGTCCGGAACCGACAGGGTGGGAGGCTACACCTTC. Protein product: CASSLSGTDRVGGYTF.

This chain links TRBV5-6 with TRBJ1-2, with D uncertain. CDR3 size: 15 residues. Trimming shortened V by 5 bases and J by 3 bases, and 17 bases separated the two germline ends. Per germline, CDR1 SGHDT and CDR2 YYEEEE. The CDR3 sequence is CASSGSGSGHYGYTF. CDR3 bases: TGTGCCAGCAGTGGATCGGGATCGGGCCACTATGGCTACACCTTC. The whole variable domain, filled in from reference TRBV5-6 and TRBJ1-2, reads DAGVTQSPTHLIKTRGQQVTLRCSPKSGHDTVSWYQQALGQGPQFIFQYYEEEERQRGNFPDRFSGHQFPNYSSELNVNALLLGDSALYLCASSGSGSGHYGYTFGSGTRLTVV.